This T cell receptor beta chain was identified during a study of cytomegalovirus exposure and HLA in healthy donors. Per germline, CDR1 LNHDA and CDR2 SQIVND (reference sequence). V was clipped by 4 bases and J by 1 base; unmatched bases: 2. This CDR3 region has 14 residues. In the PCR, 60 Vbeta and 13 Jbeta primers were used. TCRdb's copy holds only in-frame clones and misses some; the assay was immunoSEQ multiplex PCR. The table includes about 130,000 clones, roughly 80% detected once. The clonotype originates from a woman aged 50 to 65 in good health and CMV-seronegative. Sample: PBMCs. The V and J genes are TRBV19 and TRBJ2-3; the match to TRBD2 covers 7 bases. Here the CDR3 reads CASSKLAGTDTQYF. The CDR3 nucleotides read TGTGCCAGTAGTAAGCTAGCGGGCACAGATACGCAGTATTTT.